This T cell receptor beta chain emerged from a study of cytomegalovirus exposure and HLA in healthy donors. Regarding the study as a whole: When analyzed later, the rates of TCR association showed variation by HLA locus, with DRB1 the most and HLA-C the fewest. Overall, approximately 180 TCR beta chains were annotated as cytomegalovirus-associated. With later analysis, a missense DCLRE1C variant became linked to TCR beta V- and J-gene trimming.

V lost 8 bases and J 2 bases, leaving 14 bases between the germline ends. The CDR3 has 14 residues. CDR1 ENHRY and CDR2 SYGVKD come from the germline V gene. This clone occurred once. Its antigen is undetermined. In the PCR, 60 Vbeta and 13 Jbeta primers were used. Original analysis: Around 80 million unique TCR beta chains, approximately 11 million of them shared, were counted by a later analysis. Data came from immunoSEQ multiplex PCR; TCRdb stores just in-frame clones and leaves some out. Clone size and the V and J calls come from that table; the DNA yielded D and trimming. The profile shows around 40,000 clones, about 60% of them singletons.

The chain couples TRBV10-3 to TRBJ2-3; possible D gene TRBD1, 5 bases. The receptor's source is a human donor in good health. The source material was PBMCs. CDR3 coding DNA: TGTGCCATCGGGCAGGGCCTGACCACAGATACGCAGTATTTT. Its translation is CAIGQGLTTDTQYF.